This T cell receptor (beta chain) comes out of a study of cytomegalovirus exposure and HLA in healthy donors. Germline CDR1 and CDR2: SEHNR and FQNEAQ (reference sequence). Trimming removed 6 bases from V and 4 bases from J; junction bases left unmatched: 10. The CDR3 has 17 amino acids. Primers for the PCR totalled 60 Vbeta and 13 Jbeta. Data came from immunoSEQ multiplex PCR; TCRdb stores just in-frame clones and leaves some out. The sample records 50,000 to 65,000 clones, 72% being singletons. General study results and limits: A later analysis found that most CMV-associated TCR beta chains appeared HLA-restricted.

On this clone: The antigen is not known.

This clonotype originated in a woman between 45 and 60 years old in good health and CMV-seropositive. This sequence joins TRBV7-9 and TRBJ2-3; TRBD2 agrees at 13 bases. Material for sequencing was PBMCs. Here the CDR3 DNA reads TGTGCCAGCAGTAAGGGACTAGCGGGAAGTAGGGCAGATACGCAGTATTTT. Translation: CASSKGLAGSRADTQYF.